These 23 T cell receptor beta chains share one sample of origin, sequenced in a study of blood T cell repertoires in COVID-19. Sequencing was performed with immunoSEQ multiplex PCR; in TCRdb, only in-frame clones are kept and a portion is missing. The sample lists roughly 250,000 clones; approximately 89% were seen once. What was sequenced was peripheral blood. The receptors here all came from a man between 40 and 49 years old who had recovered from COVID-19.

The V and J genes are TRBV6-5 and TRBJ2-7; TRBD1 aligns across 8 bases. This CDR3 spans 15 amino acids. The J segment lost 6 bases and the V segment lost 0 bases, leaving 7 bases of the junction unmatched. Per the germline V gene, CDR1 is MNHEY and CDR2 is SVGAGI. CDR3 nucleotide sequence: TGTGCCAGCAGTTACTCGGCGACAGGGGCCCTCGAGCAGTACTTC. Its translation: CASSYSATGALEQYF.

This chain uses TRBV7-9 with TRBJ1-5; a weak D match, TRBD1 (6 bases). Germline CDR1 and CDR2: SEHNR and FQNEAQ (reference sequence). V was cut by 3 bases and J by 4 bases, with 10 bases left in between. The CDR3 spans 14 residues. The CDR3 spells CASSFGGQNQPQHF. The CDR3 coding sequence is TGTGCCAGCAGCTTCGGGGGGCAGAATCAGCCCCAGCATTTT.

The chain couples TRBV6-2 or TRBV6-3 to TRBJ1-6; no definite D call. Between the trimmed V and J ends, which lost 2 bases and 4 bases, there was a span of 12 bases. The CDR3 is 16 amino acids. Germline assignment: CDR1 MNHEY and CDR2 SVGEGT. The CDR3 DNA reads TGTGCCAGCAGTTACAACGAGGAGTTGTATAATTCACCCCTCCACTTT. Protein sequence: CASSYNEELYNSPLHF.

V is TRBV7-9 and J is TRBJ2-7; possible D gene TRBD2, 5 bases. Per the germline V gene, CDR1 is SEHNR and CDR2 is FQNEAQ (reference sequence). Trimming stripped 6 bases from V and 0 bases from J, with 15 bases between. This CDR3 is 15 amino acids long. The CDR3 reads CASSPRGRFSYEQYF. The CDR3 coding sequence is TGTGCCAGCAGTCCGCGCGGGCGCTTCTCCTACGAGCAGTACTTC.

The DNA for the CDR3 is TGTGCCAGCAGTGCCGGACTAGCCCTCTACGAGCAGTACTTC. This gives the protein CASSAGLALYEQYF. This chain joins TRBV2 and TRBJ2-7; TRBD2 agrees at 8 bases. Looked up from germline, CDR1 is SNHLY and CDR2 is FYNNEI. Trimming took 4 bases from V and 3 from J; bases not matched to a gene: 5. The CDR3 runs to 14 residues.

The chain carries TRBV7-2 and TRBJ2-7, with a tentative D call TRBD1 (5 bases). This CDR3 spans 13 amino acids. CDR1 and CDR2 (germline): SGHTA, FQGNSA. Deletions cut 4 bases from V and 1 base from J, with 8 bases between. The CDR3 nucleotides read TGTGCCAGCAGCTACCCAGGGTCCTACGAGCAGTACTTC. Amino acids: CASSYPGSYEQYF.

This chain connects TRBV6-2 or TRBV6-3 to TRBJ2-7; 9 positions match TRBD2. The CDR3 runs to 18 residues. Looked up from germline, CDR1 is MNHEY and CDR2 is SVGEGT. V shed 2 bases and J 2 bases; nucleotides not matched to a gene: 13. CDR3 sequence reads: CASSYKREDQNKTYEQYF. DNA for the CDR3: TGTGCCAGCAGTTACAAGCGGGAGGACCAAAACAAAACCTACGAGCAGTACTTC.

In its sample, this clone was seen a few times. This sequence joins TRBV3-1 (or the pseudogene TRBV3-2) and TRBJ2-7, with D uncertain. The CDR3 loop spans 14 amino acids. V was clipped by 0 bases and J by 2 bases, with 8 bases between them. Germline CDR1 reads LGHDT; CDR2 reads YNNKEL (reference sequence). The CDR3 region is CASSQDGWTYEQYF. The CDR3 DNA is TGTGCCAGCAGCCAAGACGGGTGGACCTACGAGCAGTACTTC.

The chain has TRBV7-9 and TRBJ1-4; no clear D. The germline V and J ends were trimmed by 5 bases and 0 bases, with 16 bases remaining between them. The CDR3 is made up of 17 amino acids. Germline CDR1 and CDR2: SEHNR and FQNEAQ (reference sequence). The CDR3 region is CASSQERGLPTNEKLFF. CDR3 DNA: TGTGCCAGCAGCCAAGAGAGAGGGTTGCCAACTAATGAAAAACTGTTTTTT.

The rearrangement uses TRBV27 and TRBJ2-7, with TRBD1 as a possible D gene (6 bases). V lost 2 bases and J lost 5, with 13 bases in between. Germline CDR1 reads MNHEY; CDR2 reads SMNVEV (reference sequence). CDR3 size: 14 residues. The CDR3 DNA reads as TGTGCCAGCAGTTTAAGGAAAAGGGGGAACGAGCAGTACTTC. Protein: CASSLRKRGNEQYF.

This clone occurred a few times. The CDR3: CASSLLRGATTDTQYF. CDR3 nucleotide sequence: TGTGCCAGCAGTTTACTTCGGGGGGCAACCACAGATACGCAGTATTTT. This sequence joins TRBV27 and TRBJ2-3; possible D gene TRBD2, 7 bases. The CDR3 extends over 16 amino acids. Trimming took off 2 bases at V and 2 bases at J, with 14 bases between the two ends. Germline loops: CDR1 MNHEY, CDR2 SMNVEV (reference sequence).

CDR3 DNA sequence: TGTGCCAGCAGTTATTTAGGCGGGAACGAGCAGTACTTC. It codes for CASSYLGGNEQYF. The chain links TRBV6-2 or TRBV6-3 to TRBJ2-7, with TRBD2 as a possible D gene (6 bases). From germline, CDR1 is MNHEY and CDR2 SVGEGT. The CDR3 covers 13 residues. The V and J ends lost 3 bases and 5 bases respectively, with 11 bases between them.

This clone was seen more than once but under ten times. The V gene is TRBV14, the J gene TRBJ2-6; weak D call: TRBD1 (6 bases). The CDR3 is 17 residues long. Germline V gene lookup returns CDR1 SGHDN and CDR2 FVKESK. Trimming pared 0 bases from V and 4 bases from J, leaving 13 bases between. The CDR3 protein is CASSQERGISGANVLTF. In DNA form, the CDR3 reads TGTGCCAGCAGCCAAGAGAGGGGGATCTCCGGGGCCAACGTCCTGACTTTC.

Comment on this clone: Other DNA sequences from this sample encode an identical CDR3 as well. This chain uses TRBV7-2 with TRBJ2-2; TRBD2 matches 9 bases. The CDR3 contains 15 residues. With V trimmed by 5 bases and J by 1 base, 2 bases remained unmatched. Germline-derived CDR1 and CDR2 are SGHTA and FQGNSA. For the CDR3, the DNA is TGTGCCAGCAGCCTGACTAGCGGGAACACCGGGGAGCTGTTTTTT. It yields the protein CASSLTSGNTGELFF.

The chain recombines TRBV6-5 with TRBJ2-3; 12 bases match TRBD2. Trimming at V came to 4 bases and at J to 4 bases, leaving 3 bases not matched to a gene. Germline V gene sequence: CDR1 MNHEY, CDR2 SVGAGI. The length of the CDR3 is 15 residues. The CDR3 DNA follows: TGTGCCAGCAGTTTTCTAGCGGGAGGGCCAGATACGCAGTATTTT. Its translation: CASSFLAGGPDTQYF.

This chain uses TRBV7-6 with TRBJ2-1, with 9 bases lining up with TRBD2. Germline values: CDR1 SGHVS, CDR2 FNYEAQ. CDR3 length: 16 residues. J gave up 4 bases and V 5 bases, and 9 bases lay outside the gene matches. Here the CDR3 reads CASSLLHAGGYNEQFF. The CDR3 DNA follows: TGTGCCAGCAGCCTACTCCACGCGGGAGGGTACAATGAGCAGTTCTTC.

This chain links TRBV11-2 with TRBJ2-1; 10 positions agree with TRBD2. Per germline, CDR1 SGHAT and CDR2 FQNNGV. The trim removed 6 bases at V and 9 bases at J, leaving 11 bases unmatched. This CDR3 is built from 15 residues. CDR3 sequence: CASSSQGLARGEQFF. As DNA, the CDR3 is TGTGCCAGCAGTTCCCAGGGACTAGCGAGGGGTGAGCAGTTCTTC.

Details on this clone: A read error may explain this, as a much larger clone is one base away. The rearrangement joins TRBV3-1 (or the pseudogene TRBV3-2) to TRBJ2-7, with a weak D call TRBD1 (5 bases). Trimming pared 1 base from V and 2 bases from J, leaving 6 bases between. This CDR3 contains 13 residues. Germline CDR1 and CDR2: LGHDT and YNNKEL (reference sequence). Here the CDR3 DNA reads TGTGCCAGCAGCCAAGGCAGGGCCTACGAGCAGTACTTC. Its translation is CASSQGRAYEQYF.

The chain combines TRBV4-2 with TRBJ1-6; 8 bases match TRBD1. This CDR3 has 15 amino acids. The ends lost 1 base at V and 7 bases at J; junction bases unmatched: 3. The V gene's germline CDR1 is LGHNA and CDR2 YNFKEQ. The CDR3 loop reads CASSQAGGDNSPLHF. CDR3 nucleotide sequence: TGTGCCAGCAGCCAAGCAGGGGGCGACAATTCACCCCTCCACTTT.

This chain links TRBV6-5 with TRBJ1-1; unclear D gene. In germline, CDR1 is MNHEY, CDR2 SVGAGI. Trimming took 2 bases from V and 1 from J, leaving 11 bases between them. The CDR3 has 15 residues. As DNA, the CDR3 is TGTGCCAGCAGTTACGCTGTGTCCGGGAACACTGAAGCTTTCTTT. It is translated as CASSYAVSGNTEAFF.

The chain has TRBV27 and TRBJ1-1; D unresolved. Germline lookup yields CDR1 MNHEY and CDR2 SMNVEV (reference sequence). The CDR3 totals 15 residues. V lost 1 base and J 4 bases, leaving 13 bases between the germline ends. Written as DNA, the CDR3 is TGTGCCAGCAGTTTATTCGGAGGGCGGGGCACTGAAGCTTTCTTT. As protein: CASSLFGGRGTEAFF.

The rearrangement joins TRBV29-1 to TRBJ1-1; TRBD1 aligns across 7 bases. The CDR3 extends over 16 amino acids. The ends lost 6 bases at V and 2 bases at J; junction bases unmatched: 15. Germline CDR1 is SQVTM and CDR2 is ANQGSEA. The CDR3 reads CSVGWWTGPRNTEAFF. The CDR3 nucleotides read TGCAGCGTGGGTTGGTGGACAGGCCCGAGAAACACTGAAGCTTTCTTT.

The J gene is TRBJ2-3, the V gene TRBV27; D possibly corresponds to TRBD2 (6 bases). Germline values: CDR1 MNHEY, CDR2 SMNVEV (reference sequence). The CDR3 is 18 residues long. Between the trimmed V and J ends, which lost 2 bases and 2 bases, there was a span of 20 bases. Written as DNA, the CDR3 is TGTGCCAGCAGTTTACGGGGTGGTCTTGGCGGGACCACAGATACGCAGTATTTT. Protein sequence: CASSLRGGLGGTTDTQYF.